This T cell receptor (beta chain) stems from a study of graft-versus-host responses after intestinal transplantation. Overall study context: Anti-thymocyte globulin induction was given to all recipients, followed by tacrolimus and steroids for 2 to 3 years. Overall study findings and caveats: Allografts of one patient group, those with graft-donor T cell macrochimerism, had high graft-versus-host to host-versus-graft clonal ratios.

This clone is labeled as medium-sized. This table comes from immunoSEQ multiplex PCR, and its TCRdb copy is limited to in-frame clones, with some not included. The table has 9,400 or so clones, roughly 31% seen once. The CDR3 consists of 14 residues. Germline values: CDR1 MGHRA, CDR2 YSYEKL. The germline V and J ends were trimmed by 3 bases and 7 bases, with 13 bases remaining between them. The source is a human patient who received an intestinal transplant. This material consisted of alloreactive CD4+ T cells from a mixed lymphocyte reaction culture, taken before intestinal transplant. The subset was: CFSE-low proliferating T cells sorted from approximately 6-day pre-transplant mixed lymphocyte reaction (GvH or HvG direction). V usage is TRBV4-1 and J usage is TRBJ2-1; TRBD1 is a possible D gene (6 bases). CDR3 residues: CASSQPGHRNEQFF. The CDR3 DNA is TGCGCCAGCAGCCAGCCGGGACACAGAAATGAGCAGTTCTTC.